The 28 T cell receptor beta chains presented below share a single source sample, sequenced in a study of blood T cell repertoires in COVID-19. Assay: immunoSEQ multiplex PCR; the TCRdb copy retains only in-frame clones and omits some. The sample contains approximately 310,000 clones, 87% of which appear only once. The source material was peripheral blood. These receptors were collected from a man aged 45-65 years with active or convalescent COVID-19.

The chain combines TRBV11-2 with TRBJ1-1; TRBD1 matches 7 bases. Germline CDR1 SGHAT, CDR2 FQNNGV. V was pared by 5 bases and J by 1 base, with 1 base of the junction left unmatched. The CDR3 loop spans 13 amino acids. The CDR3 protein is CASSRTGNTEAFF. The CDR3 DNA is TGTGCCAGCAGCCGGACAGGGAACACTGAAGCTTTCTTT.

This clone has only one observation. The V gene is TRBV5-5, the J gene TRBJ1-6; tentatively, D is TRBD1 (6 bases). Germline CDR1 is SGHKS and CDR2 is YYEKEE (reference sequence). V gave up 0 bases and J gave up 9 bases, with 10 bases separating them. The CDR3 extends over 14 amino acids. For the CDR3, the DNA is TGTGCCAGCAGCTTGGCAGGGGATAGTTCACCCCTCCACTTT. Translation: CASSLAGDSSPLHF.

V usage is TRBV24-1 and J usage is TRBJ1-2, with TRBD1 matching over 7 bases. The junction had 1 base not matched to a gene; V was cut back by 0 bases and J by 4 bases. The CDR3 spans 14 residues. CDR1 and CDR2 (germline): KGHDR, SFDVKD. CDR3 nucleotides: TGTGCCACCAGTGATTTGCACAGGGGCTATGGCTACACCTTC. It is translated as CATSDLHRGYGYTF.

The chain recombines TRBV5-1 with TRBJ2-7, with no clear D. Trimming took 3 bases from V and 2 from J, leaving 15 bases between them. CDR1 is SGHRS and CDR2 is YFSETQ in the germline V gene. This CDR3 spans 15 amino acids. CDR3 bases: TGCGCCAGCAGCTCTAGGTTAAGGCCAACCTACGAGCAGTACTTC. Translated: CASSSRLRPTYEQYF.

CDR3 sequence: CASSRQTKRIPSYEQYF. CDR3 bases: TGTGCCAGCAGCCGGCAAACGAAGCGGATCCCCTCCTACGAGCAGTACTTC. This chain links TRBV7-8 with TRBJ2-7; TRBD2 is a possible D gene (5 bases). This CDR3 has 17 residues. The V gene lost 5 bases and the J gene lost 0 bases, with 20 bases spanning the gap. In germline, CDR1 is SGHVS, CDR2 FQNEAQ.

The V and J genes are TRBV7-2 and TRBJ2-1; 7 bases map to TRBD1. There are 14 residues in the CDR3. Germline V gene lookup returns CDR1 SGHTA and CDR2 FQGNSA. With V trimmed by 4 bases and J by 8 bases, 8 bases remained unmatched. CDR3 amino acids: CASSSGQPGDEQFF. CDR3 coding DNA: TGTGCCAGCAGCTCGGGACAGCCTGGCGATGAGCAGTTCTTC.

V is TRBV11-2 and J is TRBJ1-6; D unresolved. CDR3 length equals 12 residues. The V end was cut by 5 bases, the J end by 8 bases, with 7 bases between. Germline V CDR1 and CDR2: SGHAT, FQNNGV. The CDR3, as DNA: TGTGCCAGCAGCCTGGGAGATTCACCCCTCCACTTT. Its protein product is CASSLGDSPLHF.

The chain has TRBV5-4 and TRBJ2-3, with D perhaps TRBD2 (5 bases). V was shortened by 4 bases and J by 5 bases, with 14 bases between the two germline ends. CDR3 length: 14 amino acids. Looked up from germline, CDR1 is SGHNT and CDR2 is YYREEE (reference sequence). The CDR3: CASSIITGEDTQYF. The CDR3 coding sequence is TGTGCCAGCAGCATCATCACCGGGGAAGATACGCAGTATTTT. Looking up the rest from reference TRBV5-4 and TRBJ2-3 gives the full variable domain: ETGVTQSPTHLIKTRGQQVTLRCSSQSGHNTVSWYQQALGQGPQFIFQYYREEENGRGNFPPRFSGLQFPNYSSELNVNALELDDSALYLCASSIITGEDTQYFGPGTRLTVL.

This clone has just a few counts. The CDR3 DNA sequence: TGCGCCAGCAGCTTGTTGTCGAGCGAGCAGTACTTC. This codes for CASSLLSSEQYF. The V and J genes are TRBV5-1 and TRBJ2-7, with no clear D. Deletions cut 1 base from V and 6 bases from J, with 8 bases between. The CDR3 length is 12 residues. CDR1 is SGHRS and CDR2 is YFSETQ in the germline V gene.

The rearrangement uses TRBV5-6 and TRBJ2-7; D is possibly TRBD2 (5 bases). V lost 0 bases to trimming and J lost 12 bases, with 13 bases between them. The germline V gene encodes CDR1 SGHDT and CDR2 YYEEEE. This CDR3 is 12 amino acids long. The CDR3 DNA reads TGTGCCAGCAGCTTGGGGGCAGGAGGTCGGTACTTC. Amino acid sequence: CASSLGAGGRYF.

The chain couples TRBV18 to TRBJ2-3; D unresolved. In germline, CDR1 is KGHSH, CDR2 LQKENI. The V gene lost 2 bases and the J gene lost 0 bases, with 9 bases spanning the gap. The CDR3 is made up of 15 amino acids. The CDR3 here is CASSPAAESTDTQYF. Written as DNA, the CDR3 is TGTGCCAGCTCACCAGCGGCAGAGAGCACAGATACGCAGTATTTT. Full variable domain (rest looked up from reference TRBV18 and TRBJ2-3): NAGVMQNPRHLVRRRGQEARLRCSPMKGHSHVYWYRQLPEEGLKFMVYLQKENIIDESGMPKERFSAEFPKEGPSILRIQQVVRGDSAAYFCASSPAAESTDTQYFGPGTRLTVL.

The chain is built from TRBV19 and TRBJ2-3, with a tentative D call TRBD2 (6 bases). The V end was cut by 1 base, the J end by 5 bases, with 13 bases between. CDR3 length equals 15 residues. Germline CDR1 and CDR2: LNHDA and SQIVND (reference sequence). The CDR3 here is CASSIATGTQDTQYF. The CDR3 nucleotides read TGTGCCAGTAGTATAGCAACCGGGACTCAAGATACGCAGTATTTT.

This clone showed up just a few times. The rearrangement uses TRBV3-1 (or the pseudogene TRBV3-2) and TRBJ2-3; TRBD2 matches at 12 bases. Per germline, CDR1 LGHDT and CDR2 YNNKEL (reference sequence). The CDR3 runs 16 residues. Germline trimming cut 1 base from V and 1 base from J; bases unmatched to any gene: 0. The CDR3 DNA sequence: TGTGCCAGCAGCCAAGGGACTAGCGGGGGCACAGATACGCAGTATTTT. Amino acids: CASSQGTSGGTDTQYF.

V gene TRBV5-3 combines with J gene TRBJ1-3; 8 bases are shared with TRBD1. TRBV5-3 is an open reading frame, and its role is uncertain. The CDR3 has 15 amino acids. V was clipped by 4 bases and J by 2 bases; unmatched bases: 5. The CDR3 DNA sequence: TGTGCCAGAAGCCAGGGACAGGAAACTGGAAACACCATATATTTT. It specifies CARSQGQETGNTIYF.

This chain uses TRBV18 with TRBJ2-5, with a tentative D call TRBD1 (5 bases). V lost 4 bases and J lost 5, with 11 bases in between. From germline, CDR1 is KGHSH and CDR2 LQKENI. This CDR3 is 13 amino acids long. The CDR3: CASSQGFRETQYF. For the CDR3, the DNA is TGTGCCAGCTCACAGGGGTTCCGGGAGACCCAGTACTTC. The whole variable domain, remainder taken from reference TRBV18 and TRBJ2-5, is NAGVMQNPRHLVRRRGQEARLRCSPMKGHSHVYWYRQLPEEGLKFMVYLQKENIIDESGMPKERFSAEFPKEGPSILRIQQVVRGDSAAYFCASSQGFRETQYFGPGTRLLVL.

The chain couples TRBV5-6 to TRBJ2-3; a possible D gene is TRBD1 (6 bases). Trimming left V 5 bases short and J 2 bases short, with 15 bases between. CDR3 size: 15 residues. CDR1 is SGHDT, CDR2 YYEEEE, per germline. The CDR3 sequence is CASSSQGPLTDTQYF. CDR3 in DNA: TGTGCCAGCAGTTCACAGGGACCGCTCACAGATACGCAGTATTTT.

This rearrangement joins TRBV28 to TRBJ1-5, with 9 bases fitting TRBD1. CDR1 is MDHEN, CDR2 SYDVKM, per germline. V was clipped by 6 bases and J by 11 bases; unmatched bases: 5. This CDR3 is 12 amino acids long. CDR3 protein: CASRSTGGSQHF. The CDR3 coding sequence is TGTGCCAGCAGGTCGACAGGGGGTTCCCAGCATTTT.

The chain links TRBV18 to TRBJ2-7, with 9 bases that match TRBD1. This CDR3 spans 14 amino acids. Germline trimming cut 6 bases from V and 3 bases from J; bases unmatched to any gene: 6. Germline assignment: CDR1 KGHSH and CDR2 LQKENI. Here the CDR3 DNA reads TGTGCCAGCTCCCGCGACAGGGGGATCTACGAGCAGTACTTC. Translated: CASSRDRGIYEQYF.

A remark on this clone: Other DNA sequences in this specimen translate into the identical CDR3. This rearrangement joins TRBV2 to TRBJ1-5; D is unresolved. V was pared by 4 bases and J by 2 bases, with 9 bases between. In germline, CDR1 is SNHLY, CDR2 FYNNEI. CDR3 size: 14 residues. This chain's CDR3 is CASSVGGGNQPQHF. CDR3 bases: TGTGCCAGCAGTGTCGGTGGAGGCAATCAGCCCCAGCATTTT.

V and J are TRBV6-5 and TRBJ1-5, with TRBD1 matching over 7 bases. Germline lookup yields CDR1 MNHEY and CDR2 SVGAGI. The length of the CDR3 is 13 residues. V was clipped by 10 bases and J by 3 bases; unmatched bases: 6. The chain's CDR3 is CATYRGNNQPQHF. The CDR3 coding sequence is TGTGCCACCTACAGGGGAAACAATCAGCCCCAGCATTTT.

This chain connects TRBV7-8 to TRBJ2-7, with a tentative D call TRBD1 (5 bases). The germline V and J ends were trimmed by 2 bases and 2 bases, with 19 bases remaining between them. CDR1 SGHVS and CDR2 FQNEAQ come from the germline V gene. This CDR3 comprises 17 residues. CDR3 region: CASSLTTGVGRTYEQYF. The CDR3 nucleotides read TGTGCCAGCAGCTTAACCACAGGAGTCGGACGAACCTACGAGCAGTACTTC.

The genes are TRBV3-1 (or the pseudogene TRBV3-2) and TRBJ2-7, with D hard to call. The germline V gene encodes CDR1 LGHDT and CDR2 YNNKEL (reference sequence). This CDR3 is built from 12 residues. V was pared by 3 bases and J by 3 bases, with 6 bases between. The CDR3 reads CASSQNYYEQYF. As DNA, the CDR3 is TGTGCCAGCAGCCAGAACTACTACGAGCAGTACTTC.

V usage is TRBV6-5 and J usage is TRBJ2-1; tentative D call: TRBD2 (6 bases). The CDR3 is 12 amino acids. Trimming removed 6 bases at V and 9 bases at J, with 12 bases between. Looked up from germline, CDR1 is MNHEY and CDR2 is SVGAGI. CDR3: CASSPAGLEQFF. CDR3 DNA sequence: TGTGCCAGCAGCCCAGCGGGCCTTGAGCAGTTCTTC.

The genes are TRBV29-1 and TRBJ1-1; D unclear. Germline loops: CDR1 SQVTM, CDR2 ANQGSEA. V was trimmed by 7 bases and J by 0 bases, leaving 12 bases between them. The CDR3 covers 13 residues. CDR3 coding DNA: TGCAGCGCCAAGACAAACATGAACACTGAAGCTTTCTTT. This gives the protein CSAKTNMNTEAFF.

V usage is TRBV10-3 and J usage is TRBJ1-6; TRBD1 aligns across 7 bases. The CDR3 consists of 16 residues. The V gene end was trimmed by 0 bases and the J gene end by 7 bases; junction bases not matched to a gene: 6. The germline gives CDR1 ENHRY, CDR2 SYGVKD. This CDR3 reads CAISESSTGANSPLHF. CDR3 DNA sequence: TGTGCCATCAGTGAGTCGTCAACAGGGGCGAATTCACCCCTCCACTTT.

The chain combines TRBV20-1 with TRBJ2-1; D is possibly TRBD2 (7 bases). The CDR3 contains 15 residues. Per germline, CDR1 DFQATT and CDR2 SNEGSKA (reference sequence). The V gene lost 3 bases and the J gene lost 6 bases, with 18 bases spanning the gap. Here the CDR3 reads CSASGGTGGLNEQFF. In DNA, the CDR3 is TGCAGTGCTAGTGGGGGGACCGGGGGGCTCAATGAGCAGTTCTTC.

V is TRBV28 and J is TRBJ2-3; tentative D call: TRBD2 (5 bases). CDR1 is MDHEN, CDR2 SYDVKM, per germline. The CDR3 spans 15 residues. Trimming took 6 bases from V and 5 from J, leaving 18 bases between them. The CDR3, as DNA: TGTGCCAGCAGGGCGGGCCCGGTCCGGAAAGATACGCAGTATTTT. Amino acids: CASRAGPVRKDTQYF.

This clone was counted once. This rearrangement joins TRBV5-5 to TRBJ2-7, with 7 bases identical to TRBD1. The CDR3 has 13 residues. The junction had 4 bases not matched to a gene; V was cut back by 2 bases and J by 5 bases. Germline CDR1 is SGHKS and CDR2 is YYEKEE (reference sequence). CDR3 residues: CASSFDRVNEQYF. The CDR3 DNA is TGTGCCAGCAGCTTCGACAGGGTCAACGAGCAGTACTTC.